A single T cell receptor (beta chain) is shown here with its context. Its specificity is unknown. The PCR had 60 Vbeta and 13 Jbeta primers. Sequencing used immunoSEQ multiplex PCR; TCRdb keeps in-frame clones, though not all of them. The sample shows roughly 200,000 clones, less than 90% of them seen only once. The data derive from a study of cytomegalovirus exposure and HLA in healthy donors. Overall study context: An earlier analysis identified approximately 120 million unique TCR beta sequences in 170 million or so T cells. Study-wide findings and caveats: Relative to equally common others, HLA-associated TCR beta chains showed greater clonal expansion in a later analysis. A prior analysis recorded that most TCR beta V segments were productive about 87% or about 30% of the time. Per a later analysis, about 17,000 TCR beta sequences showed association with HLA alleles at 0.05 false discovery rate.

Germline CDR1 and CDR2: SGHAT and FQNNGV. V dropped 1 base and J dropped 5 bases, with 16 bases sitting between them. CDR3 length: 16 amino acids. This chain connects TRBV11-2 to TRBJ2-3; perhaps TRBD2 as D (7 bases). The origin of this receptor is a woman in her 30s in good health and CMV-seronegative. The specimen was PBMCs. Written as DNA, the CDR3 is TGTGCCAGCAGCTTAGTAGGGGAGGGGGGTTTAGATACGCAGTATTTT. It translates to CASSLVGEGGLDTQYF.